One sample yielded the 29 T cell receptor beta chains listed below, sequenced in a study of STAT5B mutations in CD4+ large granular lymphocyte leukemia. Sequencing was performed with immunoSEQ multiplex PCR; in TCRdb, only in-frame clones are kept and a portion is missing. The profile covers under 2,500 clones, with around 87% appearing a single time and 6% to 7.5% taken by the ten largest. Sequencing was done on a sample of PBMCs. The origin of the receptors is a woman in her seventies with CD4+ T-cell large granular lymphocyte leukemia.

The chain combines TRBV7-8 with TRBJ2-7; 9 nucleotides line up with TRBD1. Trimming cost V 5 bases and J 0 bases; bases outside gene matches: 8. Germline lookup yields CDR1 SGHVS and CDR2 FQNEAQ. The CDR3 has 16 residues. The CDR3 DNA reads TGTGCCAGCAGCCCAGGGGACAGGGCGAGCTCCTACGAGCAGTACTTC. Amino acids: CASSPGDRASSYEQYF.

V gene TRBV6-5 combines with J gene TRBJ1-5, with D possibly matching TRBD1 (5 bases). V lost 4 bases to trimming and J lost 2 bases, with 9 bases between them. Germline-derived CDR1 and CDR2 are MNHEY and SVGAGI. The CDR3 is 14 amino acids. This CDR3 reads CASSSQQGNQPQHF. Written as DNA, the CDR3 is TGTGCCAGCAGTTCCCAACAGGGCAATCAGCCCCAGCATTTT.

This chain joins TRBV5-1 and TRBJ2-3; 8 bases match TRBD2. The germline V gene encodes CDR1 SGHRS and CDR2 YFSETQ. This CDR3 comprises 15 residues. J gave up 4 bases and V 3 bases, and 7 bases lay outside the gene matches. CDR3: CASSSAGGGPDTQYF. CDR3 nucleotides: TGCGCCAGCAGCTCGGCGGGGGGAGGCCCAGATACGCAGTATTTT.

The chain carries TRBV19 and TRBJ2-7, with D maybe TRBD1 (5 bases). The CDR3 contains 13 residues. Germline V gives CDR1 LNHDA, CDR2 SQIVND (reference sequence). The V end lost 5 bases, the J end lost 1 base, and 9 bases lay between the germline ends. The CDR3 bases are TGTGCCAGTAGTCGACAGCTTTCCTACGAGCAGTACTTC. Its translation: CASSRQLSYEQYF. Using reference TRBV19 and TRBJ2-7 for the parts outside the CDR3, the full variable domain is DGGITQSPKYLFRKEGQNVTLSCEQNLNHDAMYWYRQDPGQGLRLIYYSQIVNDFQKGDIAEGYSVSREKKESFPLTVTSAQKNPTAFYLCASSRQLSYEQYFGPGTRLTVT.

This chain connects TRBV5-4 to TRBJ2-3; TRBD2 matches 7 bases. This CDR3 spans 14 amino acids. J lost 5 bases, V lost 4 bases, and 7 bases had no gene match. The germline gives CDR1 SGHNT, CDR2 YYREEE (reference sequence). CDR3 residues: CASSLRTSRDTQYF. DNA of the CDR3: TGTGCCAGCAGCCTAAGGACTAGTCGAGATACGCAGTATTTT.

This sequence joins TRBV2 and TRBJ2-1, with no clear D. This CDR3 comprises 10 residues. Trimming took 4 bases from V and 9 from J, leaving 4 bases between them. CDR1 and CDR2 from the germline V gene are SNHLY and FYNNEI. The CDR3 sequence is CASSAGEQFF. In DNA, the CDR3 is TGTGCCAGCAGTGCTGGTGAGCAGTTCTTC. The variable domain in full, with the rest retrieved from reference TRBV2 and TRBJ2-1, is EPEVTQTPSHQVTQMGQEVILRCVPISNHLYFYWYRQILGQKVEFLVSFYNNEISEKSEIFDDQFSVERPDGSNFTLKIRSTKLEDSAMYFCASSAGEQFFGPGTRLTVL.

This clone was detected once. The CDR3 loop reads CAQLENGNSGNTIYF. DNA of the CDR3: TGTGCCCAGCTGGAGAATGGGAATTCTGGAAACACCATATATTTT. The chain carries TRBV27 and TRBJ1-3; the D is unclear. V was shortened by 11 bases and J by 1 base, with 18 bases between the two germline ends. The CDR3 spans 15 residues. Germline CDR1 and CDR2: MNHEY and SMNVEV (reference sequence).

This chain uses TRBV19 with TRBJ2-7; D unresolved. The CDR3 is made up of 12 amino acids. Germline CDR1 reads LNHDA; CDR2 reads SQIVND (reference sequence). Trimming took 5 bases from V and 10 from J, leaving 15 bases between them. CDR3 region: CASSGSNIDQYF. CDR3 in DNA: TGTGCCAGTAGTGGTTCAAACATCGACCAGTACTTC.

This sequence joins TRBV6-1 and TRBJ2-7; D possibly corresponds to TRBD1 (5 bases). V was cut by 2 bases and J by 4 bases, with 9 bases left in between. This CDR3 contains 13 residues. From germline, CDR1 is MNHNS and CDR2 SASEGT. The CDR3 DNA follows: TGTGCCAGCAGTGAACAGCAGGGATACGAGCAGTACTTC. Translating it yields CASSEQQGYEQYF.

The chain links TRBV5-5 to TRBJ1-4; 8 bases map to TRBD1. The V gene end was trimmed by 1 base and the J gene end by 7 bases; junction bases not matched to a gene: 0. Germline CDR1 reads SGHKS; CDR2 reads YYEKEE (reference sequence). CDR3 length equals 13 residues. The CDR3 is CASSLTGGEKLFF. The CDR3 coding sequence is TGTGCCAGCAGCTTGACAGGGGGTGAAAAACTGTTTTTT.

CDR3 in amino acids: CASSLWTINYGYTF. The CDR3 DNA reads as TGTGCCAGCAGCCTGTGGACGATTAACTATGGCTACACCTTC. The genes are TRBV7-9 and TRBJ1-2; unclear D gene. The V gene lost 5 bases and the J gene lost 1 base, with 11 bases spanning the gap. The germline V gene encodes CDR1 SEHNR and CDR2 FQNEAQ (reference sequence). The CDR3 covers 14 residues. The full variable domain, in which reference TRBV7-9 and TRBJ1-2 provide the parts outside the CDR3, is DTGVSQNPRHKITKRGQNVTFRCDPISEHNRLYWYRQTLGQGPEFLTYFQNEAQLEKSRLLSDRFSAERPKGSFSTLEIQRTEQGDSAMYLCASSLWTINYGYTFGSGTRLTVV.

The rearrangement uses TRBV5-6 and TRBJ1-2, with unresolved D. This CDR3 contains 11 residues. V gave up 3 bases and J gave up 3 bases, with 3 bases separating them. The V gene's germline CDR1 is SGHDT and CDR2 YYEEEE. The CDR3 reads CASSYDYGYTF. CDR3 DNA: TGTGCCAGCAGCTACGACTATGGCTACACCTTC.

The chain combines TRBV2 with TRBJ2-7, with D perhaps TRBD1 (8 bases). CDR3 length: 14 amino acids. Deletions cut 7 bases from V and 4 bases from J, with 17 bases between. Germline-derived CDR1 and CDR2 are SNHLY and FYNNEI. The CDR3 coding sequence is TGTGCCAGCATAAGGACAGGGAGGGGTTACGAGCAGTACTTC. Amino acid sequence: CASIRTGRGYEQYF.

The sample holds one count of this clone. The CDR3 coding sequence is TGTGCCAGCGGACGCGACAGGGTGGAGACCCAGTACTTC. Translation gives CASGRDRVETQYF. The chain couples TRBV2 to TRBJ2-5, with 7 bases lining up with TRBD1. CDR1 and CDR2 from the germline V gene are SNHLY and FYNNEI. V lost 8 bases and J lost 5; bases outside the gene matches: 8. The CDR3 is 13 amino acids.

This clone was observed once. The chain has TRBV9 and TRBJ2-7; D remains ambiguous. The CDR3 covers 12 residues. The germline V gene has CDR1 SGDLS and CDR2 YYNGEE. Trimming took off 4 bases at V and 7 bases at J, with 12 bases between the two ends. CDR3 protein: CASSPQHGEQYF. The CDR3 nucleotides are TGTGCCAGCAGCCCCCAACATGGAGAGCAGTACTTC.

This chain joins TRBV11-2 and TRBJ2-1, with D unresolved. V lost 0 bases to trimming and J lost 6 bases, with 9 bases between them. This CDR3 region has 14 residues. Germline V gives CDR1 SGHAT, CDR2 FQNNGV. The DNA for the CDR3 is TGTGCCAGCAGCTTAGATTGGACGGGCAATGAGCAGTTCTTC. It translates to CASSLDWTGNEQFF.

The rearrangement joins TRBV2 to TRBJ1-1; no reliable D call. The V gene lost 3 bases and the J gene lost 10 bases, with 9 bases spanning the gap. Germline V CDR1 and CDR2: SNHLY, FYNNEI. CDR3 size: 11 residues. The CDR3 region is CASSDWGGAFF. DNA of the CDR3: TGTGCCAGCAGTGATTGGGGAGGAGCTTTCTTT.

Only a few counts were recorded for this clone. V is TRBV6-5 and J is TRBJ2-2; D might be TRBD1 (6 bases). In germline, CDR1 is MNHEY, CDR2 SVGAGI. CDR3 length: 13 residues. V lost 7 bases and J lost 5, with 11 bases in between. The chain's CDR3 is CASTPQGTGELFF. The CDR3 nucleotides read TGTGCCAGCACCCCTCAGGGGACCGGGGAGCTGTTTTTT.

V gene TRBV18 combines with J gene TRBJ1-1; tentatively, D is TRBD1 (5 bases). The germline gives CDR1 KGHSH, CDR2 LQKENI. The germline V and J ends were trimmed by 3 bases and 4 bases, with 18 bases remaining between them. This CDR3 is 16 amino acids long. Written as DNA, the CDR3 is TGTGCCAGCTCACCCCTAATCGACCGGGGGTCCACTGAAGCTTTCTTT. This translates into CASSPLIDRGSTEAFF.

This chain links TRBV5-4 with TRBJ2-7; D gene ambiguous. V gave up 0 bases and J gave up 3 bases, with 7 bases separating them. Germline V CDR1 and CDR2: SGHNT, YYREEE (reference sequence). This CDR3 is 13 amino acids long. CDR3 residues: CASSLGESYEQYF. CDR3 coding DNA: TGTGCCAGCAGCTTGGGAGAAAGCTACGAGCAGTACTTC. Full variable domain (outside the CDR3, taken from reference TRBV5-4 and TRBJ2-7): ETGVTQSPTHLIKTRGQQVTLRCSSQSGHNTVSWYQQALGQGPQFIFQYYREEENGRGNFPPRFSGLQFPNYSSELNVNALELDDSALYLCASSLGESYEQYFGPGTRLTVT.

V and J are TRBV29-1 and TRBJ1-1, with no clear D. With 4 bases removed from V and 3 bases from J, the gap between germline ends came to 6 bases. The germline V gene encodes CDR1 SQVTM and CDR2 ANQGSEA. The CDR3 consists of 11 residues. Here the CDR3 DNA reads TGCAGCGTTGTAAGGGACACTGAAGCTTTCTTT. This translates into CSVVRDTEAFF.

The J gene is TRBJ2-7, the V gene TRBV5-4; 7 bases map to TRBD2. The junction had 8 bases not matched to a gene; V was cut back by 1 base and J by 7 bases. CDR3 size: 14 residues. CDR1 SGHNT and CDR2 YYREEE come from the germline V gene (reference sequence). The CDR3 region is CASSLKRGAGEQYF. As DNA, the CDR3 is TGTGCCAGCAGCTTGAAGCGGGGAGCGGGGGAGCAGTACTTC.

V is TRBV7-9 and J is TRBJ2-7, with D perhaps TRBD1 or TRBD2 (6 bases each). Per the germline V gene, CDR1 is SEHNR and CDR2 is FQNEAQ (reference sequence). The CDR3 has 13 residues. V was shortened by 3 bases and J by 6 bases, with 12 bases between the two germline ends. The CDR3 DNA follows: TGTGCCAGCAGCTTCTTGGGGGGCGGCGAGCAGTACTTC. Its protein is CASSFLGGGEQYF.

CDR3 DNA sequence: TGTGCTAGTGGGCCCGAAGGGGGGGCGAAGGGAAACACCATATATTTT. It is translated as CASGPEGGAKGNTIYF. The chain links TRBV12-5 to TRBJ1-3, with D possibly being TRBD1 (6 bases). V was clipped by 6 bases and J by 4 bases, with 19 bases between them. The CDR3 sequence is 16 residues long. Germline V gene data show CDR1 as LGHNT and CDR2 as FRNRAP.

This chain connects TRBV11-2 to TRBJ1-2, with D hard to call. The CDR3 loop spans 14 amino acids. V shed 1 base and J shed 1 base, with 7 bases lying between them. The germline CDR1 and CDR2 sequences are SGHAT and FQNNGV. The CDR3 DNA is TGTGCCAGCAGCTTAGTGGATAATAACTATGGCTACACCTTC. Its protein product is CASSLVDNNYGYTF.

This chain joins TRBV7-2 and TRBJ2-7, with TRBD1 as a possible D gene (5 bases). V was shortened by 2 bases and J by 6 bases, with 11 bases between the two germline ends. CDR3 length equals 13 residues. The germline CDR1 and CDR2 sequences are SGHTA and FQGNSA. CDR3 region: CASSLLGPSEQYF. CDR3 sequence (DNA): TGTGCCAGCAGCTTACTGGGGCCTAGCGAGCAGTACTTC.

The gene calls are TRBV7-6 and TRBJ1-1, with 8 bases that match TRBD1. V was clipped by 5 bases and J by 0 bases; unmatched bases: 5. This CDR3 comprises 15 residues. Germline V CDR1 and CDR2: SGHVS, FNYEAQ. The CDR3 DNA follows: TGTGCCAGCAGCGATACAGGGGGTCTGAACACTGAAGCTTTCTTT. This codes for CASSDTGGLNTEAFF.

The rearrangement joins TRBV5-1 to TRBJ1-6; the D gene is possibly TRBD1 (5 bases). The CDR3 covers 14 residues. The germline CDR1 and CDR2 sequences are SGHRS and YFSETQ. V lost 7 bases and J lost 15, with 23 bases in between. The CDR3 loop is CASSPGGRPDHLHF. CDR3 bases: TGCGCCAGCTCACCGGGGGGTAGGCCTGATCACCTCCACTTT.

The chain joins TRBV19 to TRBJ2-2; D is undetermined. The CDR3 loop spans 14 amino acids. V dropped 3 bases and J dropped 8 bases, with 13 bases sitting between them. Germline CDR1 and CDR2: LNHDA and SQIVND (reference sequence). CDR3 sequence: CASSMWPPSGELFF. CDR3 DNA: TGTGCCAGTAGTATGTGGCCGCCCTCAGGGGAGCTGTTTTTT. Full variable domain (rest looked up from reference TRBV19 and TRBJ2-2): DGGITQSPKYLFRKEGQNVTLSCEQNLNHDAMYWYRQDPGQGLRLIYYSQIVNDFQKGDIAEGYSVSREKKESFPLTVTSAQKNPTAFYLCASSMWPPSGELFFGEGSRLTVL.